This passage covers 28 T cell receptor beta chains from one sample sequenced in a study of shared clonotypes between healthy human individuals. Using immunoSEQ multiplex PCR, the repertoire was profiled, and TCRdb retains in-frame clones only, with some absent. The table shows 1,400,000 or so clones, with around 98.5% occurring only once. What was sequenced was naive CD4+ T cells sorted from blood. Subset in this sample: CD45RA+ positively selected. The origin of the receptors is a man younger than 45 in good health.

As to this clone: At the DNA level, this CDR3 is encoded by other sequences in the same sample as well. The genes are TRBV6-5 and TRBJ2-1; 12 bases align to TRBD2. Germline CDR1 reads MNHEY; CDR2 reads SVGAGI. V gave up 0 bases and J gave up 3 bases; unmatched junction bases: 0. The CDR3 runs to 16 residues. CDR3 loop: CASSYSTSGSYNEQFF. CDR3 coding DNA: TGTGCCAGCAGTTACTCGACTAGCGGGAGCTACAATGAGCAGTTCTTC.

This chain joins TRBV7-2 and TRBJ1-3; D ambiguous. CDR1 is SGHTA, CDR2 FQGNSA, per germline. V was pared by 6 bases and J by 4 bases, with 4 bases between. The CDR3 is made up of 11 amino acids. CDR3 nucleotide sequence: TGTGCCAGCAGTAGAGGAAACACCATATATTTT. It codes for CASSRGNTIYF.

This chain links TRBV18 with TRBJ1-2; D gene uncertain. This CDR3 is built from 14 residues. Trimming left V 6 bases short and J 8 bases short, with 19 bases between. Germline CDR1 reads KGHSH; CDR2 reads LQKENI. CDR3 residues: CASSPQNAADGYTF. CDR3 DNA: TGTGCCAGCTCTCCGCAGAATGCAGCGGACGGCTACACCTTC.

This clone was detected once. The chain recombines TRBV2 with TRBJ2-7; 9 bases match TRBD2. CDR3 length: 14 amino acids. Per the germline V gene, CDR1 is SNHLY and CDR2 is FYNNEI. V shed 3 bases, J shed 2 bases, and the junction held 2 bases outside the gene matches. Here the CDR3 reads CASSDSSGTYEQYF. DNA of the CDR3: TGTGCCAGCAGTGATTCTAGCGGGACCTACGAGCAGTACTTC. Complete variable domain (other parts from reference TRBV2 and TRBJ2-7): EPEVTQTPSHQVTQMGQEVILRCVPISNHLYFYWYRQILGQKVEFLVSFYNNEISEKSEIFDDQFSVERPDGSNFTLKIRSTKLEDSAMYFCASSDSSGTYEQYFGPGTRLTVT.

The CDR3 sequence: CASSSRATTYEQYF. The CDR3 DNA follows: TGTGCCAGCAGCTCCCGGGCGACGACCTACGAGCAGTACTTC. The V gene is TRBV11-3, the J gene TRBJ2-7; D unresolved. V lost 4 bases and J lost 2, with 12 bases in between. CDR1 SGHNT and CDR2 YENEEA come from the germline V gene. The CDR3 runs 14 residues.

This clone was observed a single time. V gene TRBV19 combines with J gene TRBJ1-4, with D tentatively TRBD1 (6 bases). V lost 3 bases and J lost 10, with 15 bases in between. The CDR3 covers 14 residues. Germline V lookup: CDR1 LNHDA, CDR2 SQIVND (reference sequence). The CDR3 reads CASSIGPGEGKLFF. As DNA, the CDR3 is TGTGCCAGTAGTATCGGGCCAGGGGAGGGAAAACTGTTTTTT.

This chain joins TRBV28 and TRBJ1-3, with D possibly TRBD1 on 5 matching bases. This CDR3 has 13 residues. V was clipped by 8 bases and J by 3 bases, with 11 bases between them. CDR1 MDHEN and CDR2 SYDVKM come from the germline V gene. This CDR3 is CASHLGVGNTIYF. CDR3 DNA: TGTGCCAGCCACCTGGGGGTTGGAAACACCATATATTTT.

V and J are TRBV5-1 and TRBJ2-5, with TRBD2 identical over 8 bases. Germline CDR1 is SGHRS and CDR2 is YFSETQ. The CDR3 runs 16 residues. V gave up 1 base and J gave up 5 bases; unmatched junction bases: 10. The CDR3 reads CASSLPLQAGAETQYF. CDR3 bases: TGCGCCAGCAGCTTGCCACTCCAAGCGGGAGCGGAGACCCAGTACTTC.

As regards this clone: The same CDR3 arises from other DNA sequences in this sample as well. The chain joins TRBV11-2 to TRBJ2-5, with TRBD2 identical over 8 bases. V lost 1 base to trimming and J lost 5 bases; unmatched junction nucleotides: 0. Germline V CDR1 and CDR2: SGHAT, FQNNGV. The CDR3 consists of 13 residues. CDR3 in DNA: TGTGCCAGCAGCTTAGGCGGGAGGGAGACCCAGTACTTC. Translating it yields CASSLGGRETQYF.

The chain links TRBV29-1 to TRBJ2-7, with 13 bases identical to TRBD2. The CDR3 sequence is 13 residues long. CDR1 SQVTM and CDR2 ANQGSEA come from the germline V gene. The V segment lost 4 bases and the J segment 5 bases; nucleotides outside the gene matches: 2. Here the CDR3 reads CSVGGLAGNEQYF. In DNA, the CDR3 is TGCAGCGTTGGGGGACTAGCGGGGAACGAGCAGTACTTC.

The genes are TRBV5-4 and TRBJ2-7, with 7 bases aligning to TRBD1. Trimming at V came to 4 bases and at J to 4 bases, leaving 11 bases not matched to a gene. Germline CDR1 is SGHNT and CDR2 is YYREEE (reference sequence). CDR3 length: 15 residues. This chain's CDR3 is CASSLNLGQSYEQYF. The CDR3 DNA reads as TGTGCCAGCAGCCTCAACCTGGGACAGTCTTACGAGCAGTACTTC.

The chain links TRBV5-1 to TRBJ2-1; 14 bases agree with TRBD2. Trimming cost V 4 bases and J 8 bases; bases outside gene matches: 5. This CDR3 is 15 amino acids long. Per germline, CDR1 SGHRS and CDR2 YFSETQ. CDR3 sequence: CASSRGLAGDYEQFF. CDR3 DNA: TGCGCCAGCAGCCGGGGACTAGCGGGAGACTATGAGCAGTTCTTC.

The chain employs TRBV5-1 and TRBJ1-2; D is possibly TRBD1 (5 bases). Germline V CDR1 and CDR2: SGHRS, YFSETQ. The length of the CDR3 is 13 residues. V was clipped by 5 bases and J by 6 bases, with 14 bases between them. CDR3 bases: TGCGCCAGCAGTCTGGGGGGGTCTGATGGCTACACCTTC. Amino acids: CASSLGGSDGYTF.

The rearrangement uses TRBV2 and TRBJ2-7; TRBD2 matches 7 bases. The CDR3 loop spans 15 amino acids. Germline V gene sequence: CDR1 SNHLY, CDR2 FYNNEI. V was pared by 2 bases and J by 6 bases, with 10 bases of the junction left unmatched. CDR3 sequence reads: CASSEMGGRVGEQYF. CDR3 coding DNA: TGTGCCAGCAGTGAAATGGGCGGGAGAGTCGGCGAGCAGTACTTC.

The chain links TRBV5-1 to TRBJ2-1, with 7 bases lining up with TRBD2. CDR3 size: 16 residues. J lost 0 bases, V lost 4 bases, and 7 bases had no gene match. Germline CDR1 SGHRS, CDR2 YFSETQ. The CDR3 region is CASSPTSLSSYNEQFF. For the CDR3, the DNA is TGCGCCAGCAGCCCGACTAGCCTCAGCTCCTACAATGAGCAGTTCTTC. The full variable domain, with the rest looked up from reference TRBV5-1 and TRBJ2-1, is KAGVTQTPRYLIKTRGQQVTLSCSPISGHRSVSWYQQTPGQGLQFLFEYFSETQRNKGNFPGRFSGRQFSNSRSEMNVSTLELGDSALYLCASSPTSLSSYNEQFFGPGTRLTVL.

The CDR3 coding sequence is TGTGCCAGCAGTAGGACACAGACCGGGGAGCTGTTTTTT. Amino acids: CASSRTQTGELFF. The chain has TRBV6-1 and TRBJ2-2; the D gene is possibly TRBD1 (5 bases). V lost 5 bases to trimming and J lost 5 bases, with 9 bases between them. Germline CDR1 and CDR2: MNHNS and SASEGT. The CDR3 loop spans 13 amino acids.

V gene TRBV7-9 combines with J gene TRBJ2-2; the D gene could be TRBD1 or TRBD2 (5 bases each). CDR3 size: 17 residues. Germline V gene data show CDR1 as SEHNR and CDR2 as FQNEAQ (reference sequence). With 6 bases removed from V and 6 bases from J, the gap between germline ends came to 23 bases. In DNA, the CDR3 is TGTGCCAGCAGTCGACCCCAGAACACCCGGGACGCCGGGGAGCTGTTTTTT. Protein: CASSRPQNTRDAGELFF. The whole variable domain, remainder taken from reference TRBV7-9 and TRBJ2-2, is DTGVSQNPRHKITKRGQNVTFRCDPISEHNRLYWYRQTLGQGPEFLTYFQNEAQLEKSRLLSDRFSAERPKGSFSTLEIQRTEQGDSAMYLCASSRPQNTRDAGELFFGEGSRLTVL.

J is TRBJ2-7 and V is TRBV10-1; 12 bases map to TRBD2. The CDR3 extends over 15 amino acids. V trimming: 6 bases; J trimming: 4 bases; junction bases outside the gene matches: 7. Germline values: CDR1 WNHNN, CDR2 SYGVQD (reference sequence). The CDR3 loop reads CASSPLAGGWYEQYF. CDR3 nucleotide sequence: TGCGCCAGCAGCCCACTAGCGGGAGGATGGTACGAGCAGTACTTC.

This clone was detected once. The chain recombines TRBV28 with TRBJ1-2, with D perhaps TRBD1 (5 bases). The CDR3 is 13 residues long. With 7 bases removed from V and 2 bases from J, the gap between germline ends came to 11 bases. Per germline, CDR1 MDHEN and CDR2 SYDVKM. As DNA, the CDR3 is TGTGCCAGCACCGCGAACAGGAACTATGGCTACACCTTC. Translated: CASTANRNYGYTF.

The J gene is TRBJ2-2, the V gene TRBV5-5; D call uncertain. V lost 4 bases and J lost 3, with 16 bases in between. Germline V gene data show CDR1 as SGHKS and CDR2 as YYEKEE (reference sequence). CDR3 length: 16 residues. The chain's CDR3 is CASSRTALGDTGELFF. The DNA of the CDR3 is TGTGCCAGCAGCCGGACCGCCCTTGGTGACACCGGGGAGCTGTTTTTT.

J is TRBJ2-1 and V is TRBV29-1, with a weak D call TRBD1 (5 bases). The CDR3 covers 14 residues. The germline V and J ends were trimmed by 3 bases and 2 bases, with 11 bases remaining between them. Per germline, CDR1 SQVTM and CDR2 ANQGSEA. This chain's CDR3 is CSVERRETYNEQFF. CDR3 nucleotide sequence: TGCAGCGTTGAGCGCAGGGAAACCTACAATGAGCAGTTCTTC.

The V and J genes are TRBV7-2 and TRBJ1-2, with unresolved D. V was trimmed by 3 bases and J by 8 bases, leaving 10 bases between them. This CDR3 has 12 amino acids. Germline V gene data show CDR1 as SGHTA and CDR2 as FQGNSA. The CDR3: CASSFLRVGYTF. For the CDR3, the DNA is TGTGCCAGCAGCTTCTTAAGGGTCGGCTACACCTTC.

This chain uses TRBV18 with TRBJ1-1; 9 bases are shared with TRBD1. V dropped 3 bases and J dropped 1; count of bases not matched to a gene: 9. Per the germline V gene, CDR1 is KGHSH and CDR2 is LQKENI. This CDR3 contains 17 residues. In nucleotides, the CDR3 is TGTGCCAGCTCACCCCCGGACAGGGGCCTGGGGAACACTGAAGCTTTCTTT. It yields the protein CASSPPDRGLGNTEAFF.

V and J are TRBV5-1 and TRBJ2-2; a possible D gene is TRBD1 (6 bases). This CDR3 comprises 16 residues. Per germline, CDR1 SGHRS and CDR2 YFSETQ. Deletions cut 1 base from V and 4 bases from J, with 14 bases between. The CDR3 DNA reads as TGCGCCAGCAGCTTGTACTTAGACAGGACCACCGGGGAGCTGTTTTTT. It encodes CASSLYLDRTTGELFF.

DNA of the CDR3: TGTGCCTGGGTGGGGATCGGACAGGGTTCCTACGAGCAGTACTTC. Protein: CAWVGIGQGSYEQYF. The chain combines TRBV30 with TRBJ2-5, with 8 bases aligning to TRBD1. The DNA end lines up better with TRBJ2-7; the J call may be wrong. Germline values: CDR1 GTSNPN, CDR2 SVGIG (reference sequence). CDR3 size: 15 residues.

The rearrangement links TRBV5-4 to TRBJ2-5, with D perhaps matching TRBD1 (6 bases). The CDR3 has 14 residues. CDR1 is SGHNT, CDR2 YYREEE, per germline (reference sequence). V lost 0 bases to trimming and J lost 1 base, with 7 bases between them. Here the CDR3 DNA reads TGTGCCAGCAGCTTGGCGGACAGCCAAGAGACCCAGTACTTC. It encodes CASSLADSQETQYF.

The chain joins TRBV5-1 to TRBJ2-3; D tentatively fits TRBD1 or TRBD2 (5 bases each). Germline assignment: CDR1 SGHRS and CDR2 YFSETQ. The CDR3 loop spans 13 amino acids. Between the trimmed V and J ends, which lost 4 bases and 5 bases, there was a span of 11 bases. The CDR3 protein is CASSAQAGDTQYF. CDR3 DNA sequence: TGCGCCAGCAGCGCACAGGCGGGAGATACGCAGTATTTT. The complete variable domain, with remaining parts taken from reference TRBV5-1 and TRBJ2-3, reads KAGVTQTPRYLIKTRGQQVTLSCSPISGHRSVSWYQQTPGQGLQFLFEYFSETQRNKGNFPGRFSGRQFSNSRSEMNVSTLELGDSALYLCASSAQAGDTQYFGPGTRLTVL.

The V and J genes are TRBV11-2 and TRBJ2-7; 10 nucleotides agree with TRBD1. This CDR3 is built from 12 residues. CDR1 and CDR2 from the germline V gene are SGHAT and FQNNGV. With V trimmed by 5 bases and J by 9 bases, 4 bases remained unmatched. The CDR3 region is CASSTRTGGQYF. In DNA, the CDR3 is TGTGCCAGCAGCACCCGGACAGGGGGGCAGTACTTC. Filled out from reference TRBV11-2 and TRBJ2-7, the complete variable domain reads EAGVAQSPRYKIIEKRQSVAFWCNPISGHATLYWYQQILGQGPKLLIQFQNNGVVDDSQLPKDRFSAERLKGVDSTLKIQPAKLEDSAVYLCASSTRTGGQYFGPGTRLTVT.